The T cell receptor beta chain under discussion was sequenced for a study of prognosis after radiotherapy for stage I lung cancer. Study in general: Recruiting of stage I non-small cell lung cancer patients into the study occurred between early 2018 and 2019. The patient group consisted of approximately 13 men and 5 to 7 women whose ages spanned roughly 53 to 84, median approximately 70 years. Development of distant metastases after radiotherapy was seen in several patients at a median of approximately 7 months, with no significant progression in approximately 15. Study-wide points: Shannon entropy after stereotactic body radiation therapy was lower in patients who developed distant metastases.

A note on this clonotype: The antigen remains unidentified. The junction differs from germline at one of its ends, possibly a read error.

The CDR3 runs to 14 residues. CDR1 and CDR2 (germline): SEHNR, FQNEAQ (reference sequence). Researchers used two-round multiplex PCR to amplify TCR beta CDR3 starting from genomic DNA. First-round PCR, the initial amplification, used primers specific to each TRBV and TRBJ gene. TCRdb analysed the multiplex PCR reads with MiXCR anew, one entry per CDR3 protein. The data contain 51,000 or so distinct CDR3 sequences, over 30% of them singletons. The material sequenced was PBMCs, taken before or after stereotactic body radiation therapy (not recorded which). The rearrangement uses TRBV7-9 and TRBJ2-1, with 7 bases aligning to TRBD2. The receptor was isolated from a donor of 50 years or more with non-small cell lung cancer. CDR3 in DNA: TGTGTCAGCAGCTTAAGGGGCACTAGCGCCGAGCAGTTCTTC. It codes for CVSSLRGTSAEQFF.